The clone carrying this TCR beta chain was found many times. What it recognizes is unknown. This sample is drawn from a study of T-cell reconstitution after alpha-beta-depleted transplantation in children. Preparing the TCRbeta library involved the use of unique molecular identifiers. One entry per CDR3 protein, called by TCRdb with MiXCR from the PCR reads. Among approximately 800,000 distinct CDR3 sequences, under 20% were seen once, and the ten largest hold around 5.3%. General study results and limits: Several patients had high TCRbeta diversity at day 60; it came from surviving recipient T cells and thymic progenitors. Fresh T-cell production supplied most of the T-cell counts and diversity seen one year after transplant.

This material consisted of PBMCs, mostly from graft donor cells, taken 360 days after TCRalphabeta/CD19-depleted stem cell transplant. The sequence was obtained from a male patient aged 10 to 17 who had a stem cell transplant for acute lymphoblastic leukemia, so the T cells may come from the graft donor.

The CDR3 sequence: CASSPSGNEQFF. The CDR3 DNA is TGTGCCAGCAGCCCATCTGGCAATGAGCAGTTCTTC. The chain carries TRBV14 and TRBJ2-1; D ambiguous. This CDR3 spans 12 amino acids. V was pared by 4 bases and J by 6 bases, with 7 bases between. CDR1 SGHDN and CDR2 FVKESK come from the germline V gene.